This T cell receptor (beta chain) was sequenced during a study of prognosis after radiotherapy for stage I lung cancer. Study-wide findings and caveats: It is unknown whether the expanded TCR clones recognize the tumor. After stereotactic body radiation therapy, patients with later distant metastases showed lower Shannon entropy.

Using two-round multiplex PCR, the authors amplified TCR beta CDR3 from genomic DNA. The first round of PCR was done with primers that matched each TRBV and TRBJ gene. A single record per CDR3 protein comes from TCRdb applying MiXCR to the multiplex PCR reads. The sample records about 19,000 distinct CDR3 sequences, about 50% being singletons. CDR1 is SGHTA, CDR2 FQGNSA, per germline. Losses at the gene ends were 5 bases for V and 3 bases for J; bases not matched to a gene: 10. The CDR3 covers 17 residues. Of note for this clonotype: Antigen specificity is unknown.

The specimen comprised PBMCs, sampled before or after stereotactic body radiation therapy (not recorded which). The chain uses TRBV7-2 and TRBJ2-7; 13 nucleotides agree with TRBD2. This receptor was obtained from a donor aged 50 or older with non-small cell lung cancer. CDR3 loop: CASSPEWGLAGYYEQYF. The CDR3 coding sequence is TGTGCCAGCAGCCCCGAATGGGGACTAGCGGGATACTACGAGCAGTACTTC.